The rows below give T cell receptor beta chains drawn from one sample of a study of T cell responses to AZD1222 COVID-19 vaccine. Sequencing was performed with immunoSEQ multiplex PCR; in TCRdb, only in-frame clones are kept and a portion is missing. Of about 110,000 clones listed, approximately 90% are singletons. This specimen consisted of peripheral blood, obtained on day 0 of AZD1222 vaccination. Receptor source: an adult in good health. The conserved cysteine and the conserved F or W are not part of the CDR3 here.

CDR3 protein: ASSLASGPDPL
J gene: TRBJ2-1
V gene: TRBV12-3/TRBV12-4

CDR3 protein: ASSQEPSGANTGELF
J gene: TRBJ2-2
V gene: TRBV4-3

CDR3 protein: ASSPGQGVNQPQH
J gene: TRBJ1-5
V gene: TRBV28

CDR3 protein: AAAKREDTDTQY
J gene: TRBJ2-3
V gene: TRBV19

CDR3 protein: ASSTGLLAKNIQY
J gene: TRBJ2-4
V gene: TRBV7-9

CDR3 protein: ASSLPGQPQH
J gene: TRBJ1-5
V gene: TRBV5-4

CDR3 protein: AWSFGPREQY
J gene: TRBJ2-7
V gene: TRBV30

CDR3 protein: ASSLGGLAPYNEQF
J gene: TRBJ2-1
V gene: TRBV27

CDR3 protein: ASSDGFDTEAF
J gene: TRBJ1-1
V gene: TRBV6-1

CDR3 protein: ASSPGTSGPR
J gene: TRBJ2-7
V gene: TRBV5-4

CDR3 protein: ASRPGGADDEKLF
J gene: TRBJ1-4
V gene: TRBV19

CDR3 protein: ASSYGGIQSAGGYT
J gene: TRBJ1-2
V gene: TRBV6-5

CDR3 protein: ASSPPTSGTDTQY
J gene: TRBJ2-3
V gene: TRBV5-1

CDR3 protein: ATSPRSPLGTQY
J gene: TRBJ2-5
V gene: TRBV24-1

CDR3 protein: ASSWGLGSLYYGYT
J gene: TRBJ1-2
V gene: TRBV5-1

CDR3 protein: ASSQGNQPQH
J gene: TRBJ1-5
V gene: TRBV5-6

CDR3 protein: SASPGTGFGTEAF
J gene: TRBJ1-1
V gene: TRBV20-1

CDR3 protein: ASSPQTGGTYEQY
J gene: TRBJ2-7
V gene: TRBV5-1

CDR3 protein: ASSDTTGLNTEAF
J gene: TRBJ1-1
V gene: TRBV28

CDR3 protein: ASSPGEQY
J gene: TRBJ2-7
V gene: TRBV21-1

CDR3 protein: ASSLQGNNSPLH
J gene: TRBJ1-6
V gene: TRBV18

CDR3 protein: ASSQVAGGPKDTQY
J gene: TRBJ2-3
V gene: TRBV7-9

CDR3 protein: ASRDRLGSYNEQF
J gene: TRBJ2-1
V gene: TRBV2

CDR3 protein: ASSSSWAGVGNIQY
J gene: TRBJ2-4
V gene: TRBV4-3

CDR3 protein: AISPGTGRGEKLF
J gene: TRBJ1-4
V gene: TRBV10-3

CDR3 protein: ASSPLASSGSTDTQY
J gene: TRBJ2-3
V gene: TRBV7-7

CDR3 protein: ASSGDLDSPLH
J gene: TRBJ1-6
V gene: TRBV9

CDR3 protein: ASSKGTSGTYEQY
J gene: TRBJ2-7
V gene: TRBV5-1

CDR3 protein: ASSSGQGYYNEQF
J gene: TRBJ2-1
V gene: TRBV7-3

CDR3 protein: ASSLGTSGRAEQF
J gene: TRBJ2-1
V gene: TRBV27

CDR3 protein: ASSTPGTRLTF
J gene: TRBJ1-1
V gene: TRBV28

CDR3 protein: ASVGSSNQPQH
J gene: TRBJ1-5
V gene: TRBV19

CDR3 protein: ASSDRGNEQY
J gene: TRBJ2-7
V gene: TRBV7-6

CDR3 protein: ASSLVRDGGTQY
J gene: TRBJ2-3
V gene: TRBV11-2

CDR3 protein: ASVGAGGPPGELF
J gene: TRBJ2-2
V gene: TRBV5-1

CDR3 protein: ASGTDNTGELF
J gene: TRBJ2-2
V gene: TRBV5-6

CDR3 protein: ASSQQGAPAYGYT
J gene: TRBJ1-2
V gene: TRBV19

CDR3 protein: ATERGAANEKLF
J gene: TRBJ1-4
V gene: TRBV2